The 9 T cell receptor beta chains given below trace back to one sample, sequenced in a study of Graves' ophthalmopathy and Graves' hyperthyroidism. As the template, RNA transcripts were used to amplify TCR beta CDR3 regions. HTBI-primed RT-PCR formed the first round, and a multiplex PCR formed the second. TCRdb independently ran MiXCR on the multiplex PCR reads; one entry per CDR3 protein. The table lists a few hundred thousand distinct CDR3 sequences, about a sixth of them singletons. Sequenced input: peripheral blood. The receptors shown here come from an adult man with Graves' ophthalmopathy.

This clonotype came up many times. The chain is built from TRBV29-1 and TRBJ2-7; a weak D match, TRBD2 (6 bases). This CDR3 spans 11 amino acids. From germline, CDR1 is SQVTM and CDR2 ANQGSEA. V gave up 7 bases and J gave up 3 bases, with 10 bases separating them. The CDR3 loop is CSAGTHYEQYF. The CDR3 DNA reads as TGCAGCGCGGGGACTCACTACGAGCAGTACTTC.

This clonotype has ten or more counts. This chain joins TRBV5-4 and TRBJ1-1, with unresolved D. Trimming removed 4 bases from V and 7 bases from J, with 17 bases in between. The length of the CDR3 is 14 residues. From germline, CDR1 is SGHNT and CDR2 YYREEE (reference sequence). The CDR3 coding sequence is TGTGCCAGCAGCAAGTACAACCGTGGGAATGAAGCTTTCTTT. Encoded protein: CASSKYNRGNEAFF. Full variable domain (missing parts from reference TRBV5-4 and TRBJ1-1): ETGVTQSPTHLIKTRGQQVTLRCSSQSGHNTVSWYQQALGQGPQFIFQYYREEENGRGNFPPRFSGLQFPNYSSELNVNALELDDSALYLCASSKYNRGNEAFFGQGTRLTVV.

The CDR3 sequence is CASRTLGGLNTEAFF. CDR3 DNA: TGTGCCAGTAGGACATTGGGCGGACTGAACACTGAAGCTTTCTTT. The chain joins TRBV19 to TRBJ1-1; no reliable D call. Between the trimmed V and J ends, which lost 6 bases and 0 bases, there was a span of 14 bases. Germline assignment: CDR1 LNHDA and CDR2 SQIVND (reference sequence). CDR3 size: 15 residues. Filled out from reference TRBV19 and TRBJ1-1, the complete variable domain reads DGGITQSPKYLFRKEGQNVTLSCEQNLNHDAMYWYRQDPGQGLRLIYYSQIVNDFQKGDIAEGYSVSREKKESFPLTVTSAQKNPTAFYLCASRTLGGLNTEAFFGQGTRLTVV.

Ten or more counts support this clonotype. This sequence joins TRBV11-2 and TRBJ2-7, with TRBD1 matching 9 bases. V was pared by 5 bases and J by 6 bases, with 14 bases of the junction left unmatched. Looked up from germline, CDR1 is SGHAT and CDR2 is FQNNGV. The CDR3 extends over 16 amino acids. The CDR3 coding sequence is TGTGCCAGCAGCGGTTTGGGGACAGGGCTTTGGGGCGAGCAGTACTTC. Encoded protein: CASSGLGTGLWGEQYF.

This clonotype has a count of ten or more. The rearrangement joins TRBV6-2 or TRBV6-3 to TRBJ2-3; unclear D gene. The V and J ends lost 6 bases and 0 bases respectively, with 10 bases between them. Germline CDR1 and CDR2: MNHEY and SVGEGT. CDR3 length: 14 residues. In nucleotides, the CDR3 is TGTGCCAGCAGGGCGAGAACTAGCACAGATACGCAGTATTTT. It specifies CASRARTSTDTQYF.

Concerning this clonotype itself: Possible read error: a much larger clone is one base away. CDR3 amino acids: CASSSPHDTSGKRLNSYEQYF. In nucleotides, the CDR3 is TGTGCCAGCAGTTCACCCCACGATACTAGCGGGAAAAGGTTAAATTCCTACGAGCAGTACTTC. This chain joins TRBV28 and TRBJ2-7, with 10 bases matching TRBD2. The CDR3 runs 21 residues. Germline loops: CDR1 MDHEN, CDR2 SYDVKM. V shed 4 bases and J 1 base; nucleotides not matched to a gene: 22. The whole variable domain, remainder taken from reference TRBV28 and TRBJ2-7, is DVKVTQSSRYLVKRTGEKVFLECVQDMDHENMFWYRQDPGLGLRLIYFSYDVKMKEKGDIPEGYSVSREKKERFSLILESASTNQTSMYLCASSSPHDTSGKRLNSYEQYFGPGTRLTVT.

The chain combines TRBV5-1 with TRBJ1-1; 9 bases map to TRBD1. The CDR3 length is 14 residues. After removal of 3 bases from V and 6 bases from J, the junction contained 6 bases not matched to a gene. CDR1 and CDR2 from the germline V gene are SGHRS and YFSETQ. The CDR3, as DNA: TGCGCCAGCAGCTCCGGACAGGGGAGGCCTGAAGCTTTCTTT. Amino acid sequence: CASSSGQGRPEAFF.

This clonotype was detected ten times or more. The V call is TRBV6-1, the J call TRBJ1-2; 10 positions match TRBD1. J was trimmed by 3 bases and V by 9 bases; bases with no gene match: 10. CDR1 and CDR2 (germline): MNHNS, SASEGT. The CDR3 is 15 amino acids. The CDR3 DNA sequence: TGTGCCAGTACCGGGACAGGGGATGTTTACTATGGCTACACCTTC. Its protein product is CASTGTGDVYYGYTF.

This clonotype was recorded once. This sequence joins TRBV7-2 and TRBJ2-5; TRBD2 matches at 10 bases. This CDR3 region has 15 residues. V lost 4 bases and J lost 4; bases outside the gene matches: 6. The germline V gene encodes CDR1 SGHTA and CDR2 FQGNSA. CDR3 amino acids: CASSSLAGYRETQYF. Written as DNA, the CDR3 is TGTGCCAGCAGCTCACTAGCGGGATACCGAGAGACCCAGTACTTC.